This T cell receptor beta chain was sequenced for a study of OX40 agonist ivuxolimab in advanced cancers. This table comes from immunoSEQ multiplex PCR, and its TCRdb copy is limited to in-frame clones, with some not included. This sample has 71,000 or so clones, with 86% found just once. J was trimmed by 0 bases and V by 3 bases; bases with no gene match: 0. Germline CDR1 reads SGHTA; CDR2 reads FQGNSA. This CDR3 contains 15 residues. The chain couples TRBV7-2 to TRBJ2-7; 12 bases agree with TRBD2. This TCR derives from an adult with an advanced solid tumor such as melanoma, head and neck, liver or kidney cancer. The material was CD4+ or CD8+ T cells sorted from blood, obtained in a trial of the OX40 agonist ivuxolimab. CDR3 region: CASSLTSGSSYEQYF. The CDR3, as DNA: TGTGCCAGCAGCTTGACTAGCGGGAGCTCCTACGAGCAGTACTTC.